This paragraph covers one T cell receptor beta chain sequence. Its target antigen remains unknown. Base qualities are not recorded, but no much larger clone differs from it by a single base. TCRbeta CDR3 regions were amplified from genomic DNA by means of the immunoSEQ Assay, a bias-controlled multiplex PCR. The authors' pipeline ran thus. The number of nucleated cells in each sample was estimated from the amplification of reference gene primers within the assay. To quantify the absolute abundance of each unique TCRbeta CDR3 rearrangement, sequence reads were collapsed and filtered. For each sample, productive Simpson clonality was calculated as the square root of Simpson's diversity index over productive rearrangements. Not all clones reach the TCRdb copy of this immuneACCESS table, which keeps in-frame sequences only. Checked studies attribute under half of the gap to unresolved V genes and leave the rest unexplained. V and J calls and clone size come straight from that table; D and trimming were deduced from the DNA. The sample records 48,000 or so clones, around 86% of which are singletons. 2.6% of the sample is held by the ten biggest clonotypes.

In Seattle, one collaborating source enrolled patients while the infection was active and tracked those patients longitudinally over the course of disease. Each collaborating institution followed its own protocols to collect whole blood in K2EDTA tubes. For TCRbeta analysis, collaborators shipped samples in one of three forms: frozen whole blood, isolated PBMCs, or DNA extracted from either of those sample types. The data derive from a study of blood T cell repertoires in COVID-19 (TCRdb year 2020). Regarding the study in general: The collaborator samples originated in the United States, Italy and Spain and spanned the acute and convalescent phases of COVID-19. The repertoires were made available in a free public database intended to serve as a resource for research on the immune response to SARS-CoV-2. Subjects who had been exposed to COVID-19, were actively infected with it, or had recovered from it provided the deeply sampled blood TCRbeta repertoires that made up the dataset. The samples were drawn from two sources: the first 160 participants of the ongoing ImmuneRACE study, and 950 to 1,500 subjects contributed by 6 global collaborators. Nearly every sample came with metadata listing a de-identified subject ID, COVID-19 status, age in years and sex. Where available, HLA class I and class II types were taken from metadata supplied by the sample provider and were not determined by assay-based typing. The prospective study material was composed of cDNA or gDNA derived from T cells, B-cell-depleted T cells, or PBMCs.

The full study reports these points: Clinical and demographic metadata were provided uncurated, with the amount varying by source and participant.

The CDR3 has 13 amino acids, counting the end cysteine and phenylalanine. Only the CDR3 DNA stays, 39 bases, in frame from base 1. At the junction V is shortened by 6 bases and J by 9 bases, with 20 bases in between. The germline V gene gives CDR1 as SQVTM and CDR2 as ANQGSEA. This receptor chain uses TRBV29-1 and TRBJ1-1, with the D gene too uncertain to name. This TCR derives from an elderly woman with COVID-19, enrolled during active disease. The specimen sequenced was peripheral blood. At the DNA level, the sequence is TGCAGCGTCGAACTCACGGGGTACTTCAAAGCTTTCTTT. Its protein is CSVELTGYFKAFF.